One sample yielded the 7 T cell receptor beta chains listed below, sequenced in a study of monozygotic twins with inflammatory bowel disease. TCRdb re-called the 5' RACE reads and shows each CDR3 protein once, DNA omitted. The data show a few hundred thousand distinct CDR3 sequences, and the top ten clones hold approximately 1.6%. The source material was blood. The receptors were gathered from a human donor with ulcerative colitis or Crohn's disease, or a healthy co-twin of an affected twin (not recorded which).

This sequence joins TRBV27 and TRBJ1-3; the D gene TCRdb calls, TRBD1, cannot be checked with no DNA. Germline V gene data show CDR1 as MNHEY and CDR2 as SMNVEV (reference sequence). The CDR3 contains 16 residues. CDR3 in amino acids: CASKPGQGYSGNTIYF.

The rearrangement joins TRBV11-2 to TRBJ1-1; TCRdb's D gene call, TRBD1, goes unchecked for lack of DNA. Germline V gene sequence: CDR1 SGHAT, CDR2 FQNNGV. The CDR3 length is 14 residues. CDR3 sequence: CASSFMGQFGEAFF.

The chain employs TRBV27 and TRBJ2-1; the TCRdb D gene call, TRBD2, has no DNA to confirm it. The CDR3 is 15 amino acids. Germline V CDR1 and CDR2: MNHEY, SMNVEV (reference sequence). CDR3: CARTISSGAYNEQFF.

The chain employs TRBV5-1 and TRBJ2-5; the D call from TCRdb, TRBD2, cannot be confirmed without DNA. The CDR3 extends over 11 amino acids. From germline, CDR1 is SGHRS and CDR2 YFSETQ. The CDR3 sequence is CASSSLETQYF.

The CDR3 is CASSLTTRTETQYF. The chain couples TRBV7-2 to TRBJ2-5; without DNA, the TCRdb call of TRBD2 cannot be checked. Germline values: CDR1 SGHTA, CDR2 FQGNSA. The CDR3 contains 14 residues.

The chain joins TRBV19 to TRBJ1-2; lacking DNA, the TRBD1 call made by TCRdb goes unchecked. This CDR3 is 14 amino acids long. Germline CDR1 and CDR2: LNHDA and SQIVND (reference sequence). The CDR3 reads CASSSGQGNYGYTF.

The chain uses TRBV5-1 and TRBJ2-7. In germline, CDR1 is SGHRS, CDR2 YFSETQ. The CDR3 has 13 residues. The CDR3 sequence is CASSLGQGDEQYF.